This TCR beta chain was sequenced for a study of CXCR3-negative and CXCR3-positive naive CD8 T cells. Study outcomes and limitations: More hydrophobic TRB CDR3s occurred in CXCR3-positive than in CXCR3-negative naive cells.

With respect to this clonotype: Its antigen remains unidentified.

CDR3 size: 12 residues. Per the germline V gene, CDR1 is SGHVS and CDR2 is FNYEAQ. UMI labels and 5' RACE were used to prepare the TRB cDNA libraries. Reanalyzing the 5' RACE reads, TCRdb keeps one entry per CDR3 protein, without DNA. The table lists 85,000 to 90,000 distinct CDR3 sequences, with about 0.8% in the top ten. The sample comprised naive CXCR3+ CD8+ T cells from blood. Subset defined: CD45RO-CCR7+CD27+CD95- naive CD8+ T cells expressing CXCR3 (TNR3+). The V gene is TRBV7-6, the J gene TRBJ2-5; checking the TCRdb D call of TRBD2 is not possible without DNA. The origin of this receptor is a human donor in good health. Some clones in this sample may be carry-over from other donors' samples. Here the CDR3 reads CASSPEGNLQYF.